This T cell receptor (beta chain) was sequenced during a study of T cell repertoires in urothelial bladder cancer. Profiling relied on immunoSEQ multiplex PCR, and the TCRdb table lists in-frame clones only, not all of them. Of about 13,000 clones in the sample, 66% were seen once. This receptor was obtained from a human donor with urothelial carcinoma. Sequencing was carried out using tumor-infiltrating cells from bladder cancer.

As DNA, the CDR3 is TGTGCCAGCAGCTCCACCGGGGGAGAGACCCAGTACTTC. It encodes CASSSTGGETQYF. V is TRBV7-3 and J is TRBJ2-5, with D maybe TRBD2 (6 bases). Germline V gives CDR1 SGHTA, CDR2 FQGTGA. CDR3 length: 13 amino acids. With 4 bases removed from V and 4 bases from J, the gap between germline ends came to 10 bases.